This TCR beta chain was recorded in a study of T-cell reconstitution after alpha-beta-depleted transplantation in children. From germline, CDR1 is LGHNA and CDR2 YNFKEQ. The CDR3 runs 16 residues. Trimming removed 2 bases at V and 0 bases at J, with 11 bases between. This clonotype occurred a few times. Unique molecular identifiers were incorporated when the TCRbeta library was constructed. TCRdb processed the PCR reads anew with MiXCR; each CDR3 protein has one entry. The table lists 350,000 to 450,000 distinct CDR3 sequences, 10% to 15% of them singletons. Sequenced here: PBMCs, sampled from the stem cell graft. This clonotype was sampled from a human donor who donated a stem cell graft to a child with Fanconi anemia. J is TRBJ1-3 and V is TRBV4-2; D is unclear. The CDR3 loop reads CASSQPQAFSGNTIYF. The CDR3 DNA is TGTGCCAGCAGCCAACCGCAGGCCTTCTCTGGAAACACCATATATTTT.